This TCR beta chain was sequenced in a study of response to subunit inactivated influenza vaccine. Study findings and constraints: Authors proposed each seasonal influenza vaccination draws in few new T cells.

Worth noting for this clonotype: The antigen remains unidentified.

TCRdb re-called the RT-PCR reads through MiXCR, storing one row per CDR3 protein. The data show about 240,000 distinct CDR3 sequences, 10% to 15% seen once. Germline assignment: CDR1 LNHNV and CDR2 YYDKDF (reference sequence). The CDR3 runs 16 residues. Between the trimmed V and J ends, which lost 0 bases and 7 bases, there was a span of 15 bases. The receptor was derived from a man aged 50 to 60 who received an inactivated influenza vaccine. Sequenced here: non-naive T cells sorted from PBMCs, sampled approximately 15 days before vaccination. V gene TRBV15 combines with J gene TRBJ2-2; D unresolved. The CDR3 sequence: CATSRDLFQAFGELFF. DNA for the CDR3: TGTGCCACCAGCAGAGATCTCTTCCAGGCCTTCGGGGAGCTGTTTTTT.